A selection of T cell receptor beta chains follows, all from one sample in a study of CXCR3-negative and CXCR3-positive naive CD8 T cells. TCRdb reworked the 5' RACE reads into one entry per CDR3 protein, no DNA. This table lists some 66,000 distinct CDR3 sequences. Sequencing was performed on naive CXCR3- CD8+ T cells from blood. The receptors shown here come from a human donor in good health. Some clones in this sample may be carry-over from other donors' samples. Both conserved end residues are part of each CDR3. Clone size, where shown, is once, few, many, or a class for clones that have expanded.

j_gene	abundance	v_gene	CDR3aa
TRBJ2-1	.	TRBV6-2/TRBV6-3	CASSYARGYEQFF
TRBJ2-2	.	TRBV7-7	CASSLAASGGAHTGELFF
TRBJ2-2	.	TRBV6-2/TRBV6-3	CASSSPMGQHTGELFF
TRBJ2-3	.	TRBV7-9	CASSASTGDTDTQYF
TRBJ2-7	.	TRBV7-8	CASSLRQVSEQYF
TRBJ2-7	.	TRBV19	CASRTGHLSYEQYF
TRBJ2-5	.	TRBV9	CASSRSGVEETQYF
TRBJ1-1	.	TRBV7-8	CASSSEGGMNTEAFF
TRBJ2-1	.	TRBV29-1	CSVEFTGTGAYNEQFF
TRBJ2-7	.	TRBV7-8	CASSLHSGLAYEQYF
TRBJ2-3	.	TRBV28	CASSPIPRIGKGTDTQYF
TRBJ1-1	.	TRBV19	CASSEVTTLAEAFF
TRBJ2-7	medium-sized	TRBV29-1	CSVWTSESSYEQYF
TRBJ2-1	.	TRBV19	CASSIGAGGRWNEQFF
TRBJ2-2	.	TRBV15	CATSRDLQGGTGELFF
TRBJ1-2	.	TRBV4-1	CASSPGQNYGYTF
TRBJ2-3	.	TRBV4-3	CASSQGVAGGTDTQYF
TRBJ2-3	.	TRBV6-5	CATGGLTDTQYF